Sequencing of this T cell receptor (beta chain) was carried out in a study of blood T cell repertoires in COVID-19. Study information: Acute and convalescent COVID-19 samples came from the United States, Italy and Spain.

The data were produced by immunoSEQ multiplex PCR, yet TCRdb's version contains in-frame clones alone and is incomplete. The profile shows about 160,000 clones, about 86% of them singletons. Unmatched junction bases numbered 0, after V lost 1 base and J lost 0 bases. Looked up from germline, CDR1 is MNHEY and CDR2 is SVGAGI. The CDR3 sequence is 15 residues long. This clonotype was sampled from a woman older than 75 with acute or convalescent COVID-19. Sequenced sample: peripheral blood. V and J are TRBV6-5 and TRBJ2-7, with 10 bases identical to TRBD1. The CDR3 nucleotides are TGTGCCAGCAGTTACTGGACAGGGGGCTCCTACGAGCAGTACTTC. Encoded protein: CASSYWTGGSYEQYF.